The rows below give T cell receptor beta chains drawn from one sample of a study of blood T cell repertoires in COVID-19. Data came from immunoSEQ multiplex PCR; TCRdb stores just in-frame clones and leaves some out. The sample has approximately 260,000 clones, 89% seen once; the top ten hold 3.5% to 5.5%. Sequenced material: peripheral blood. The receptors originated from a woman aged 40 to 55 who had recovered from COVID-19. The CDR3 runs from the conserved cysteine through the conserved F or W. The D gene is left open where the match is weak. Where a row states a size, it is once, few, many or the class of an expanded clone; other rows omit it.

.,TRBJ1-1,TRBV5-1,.,TGCGCCAGCAGCTTGGACAGGGCGATGAACACTGAAGCTTTCTTT,CASSLDRAMNTEAFF
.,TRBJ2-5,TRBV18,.,TGTGCCAGCTCACGGACAGATCCCGAGGGAGAGACCCAGTACTTC,CASSRTDPEGETQYF
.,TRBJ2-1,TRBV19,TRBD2,TGTGCCTCGAACTCCCTAGCGGGGGGGTACAATGAGCAGTTCTTC,CASNSLAGGYNEQFF
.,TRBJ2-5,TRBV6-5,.,TGTGCCAGCACGAACAACCTCGAAAGCCAAGAGACCCAGTACTTC,CASTNNLESQETQYF
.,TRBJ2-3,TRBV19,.,TGTGCCAGTAGTATGTATAGAACTAGCACAGATACGCAGTATTTT,CASSMYRTSTDTQYF
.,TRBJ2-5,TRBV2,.,TGTGCCAGCAGTTACAGCGGACCACCGGGGGAGACCCAGTACTTC,CASSYSGPPGETQYF
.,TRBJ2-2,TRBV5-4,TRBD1,TGTGCCAGCAGCAAGGGGACAGGGAAAAACACCGGGGAGCTGTTTTTT,CASSKGTGKNTGELFF
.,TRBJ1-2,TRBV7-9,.,TGTGCCAGCAGCCAGGCAGGAGGCTATGGCTACACCTTC,CASSQAGGYGYTF
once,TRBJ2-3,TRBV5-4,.,TGTGCCAGCAGCGCCGGGACTGCTAGCACAGATACGCAGTATTTT,CASSAGTASTDTQYF
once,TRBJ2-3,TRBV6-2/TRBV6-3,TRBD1,TGTGCCAGCAGTTATGCGACAGGGGGAAGCACAGATACGCAGTATTTT,CASSYATGGSTDTQYF
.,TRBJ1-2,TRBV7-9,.,TGTGCCAGCAGCTTAGTTTTCCCAGATGGCTACACCTTC,CASSLVFPDGYTF
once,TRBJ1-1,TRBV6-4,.,TGTGCCAGCAGTCCGTCAGCGGCGAACACTGAAGCTTTCTTT,CASSPSAANTEAFF
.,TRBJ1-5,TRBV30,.,TGTGCCTGCAACAAAGGACAGCTGGGCAATCAGCCCCAGCATTTT,CACNKGQLGNQPQHF
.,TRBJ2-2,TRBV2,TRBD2,TGTGCCAGCAACGAAGACCGGGGAGGGGCCGACACCGGGGAGCTGTTTTTT,CASNEDRGGADTGELFF
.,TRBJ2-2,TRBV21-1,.,TGTGCCAGCAGGTTTCCGGGACAGGGGGGTGCCGGGGAGCTGTTTTTT,CASRFPGQGGAGELFF
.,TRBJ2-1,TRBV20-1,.,TGCAGTGCTAGTTCGGCGGCCCCGGGGTTTAATGAGCAGTTCTTC,CSASSAAPGFNEQFF
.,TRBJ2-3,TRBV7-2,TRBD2,TGTGCCAGCAGCTCGAAGGGACTAGCGGGAGGGGATACGCAGTATTTT,CASSSKGLAGGDTQYF
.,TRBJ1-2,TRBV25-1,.,TGTGCCAGCAGTGAATATTCAGGAGGCTACACCTTC,CASSEYSGGYTF
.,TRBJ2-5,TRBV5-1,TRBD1,TGCGCCAGCAGCGGGGGCTCGACAGGGATTGGAGAGACCCAGTACTTC,CASSGGSTGIGETQYF
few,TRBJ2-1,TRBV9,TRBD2,TGTGCCAGCAGCGCGTCTATCGGGACTAGCGGGACCTCCAATGAGCAGTTCTTC,CASSASIGTSGTSNEQFF
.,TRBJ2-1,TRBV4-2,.,TGTGCCAGCAGCCAAGAATTCGGGGAAGATGAGCAGTTCTTC,CASSQEFGEDEQFF
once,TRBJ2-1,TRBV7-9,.,TGTGCCAGCAGCCTGAATTACAACTCCTACAATGAGCAGTTCTTC,CASSLNYNSYNEQFF
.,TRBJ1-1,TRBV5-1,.,TGCGCCAGCAGCTCGACAGGAGCTAACACTGAAGCTTTCTTT,CASSSTGANTEAFF
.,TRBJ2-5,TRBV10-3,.,TGTGCCATCAGTGAGTCCTATCAAGAGACCCAGTACTTC,CAISESYQETQYF
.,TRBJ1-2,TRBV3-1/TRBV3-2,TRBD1,TGTGCCAGCAGCTACGGGACAGCTGCTCTTGTCTACACCTTC,CASSYGTAALVYTF
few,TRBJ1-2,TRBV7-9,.,TGTGCCAGCAGCCGGTCCTATGGCTACACCTTC,CASSRSYGYTF
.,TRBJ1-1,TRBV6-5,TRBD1,TGTGCCAGCAGCAACAGGGGCACTGAAGCTTTCTTT,CASSNRGTEAFF
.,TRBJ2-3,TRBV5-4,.,TGTGCCAGCAGCTACGCAACAGGGCCTTCAGATACGCAGTATTTT,CASSYATGPSDTQYF
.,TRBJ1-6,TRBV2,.,TGTGCCAGCCGAACAGTGTCCTATAATTCACCCCTCCACTTT,CASRTVSYNSPLHF
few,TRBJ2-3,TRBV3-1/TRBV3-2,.,TGTGCCAGCAGCCAAGGGACTCCACCAAATACGCAGTATTTT,CASSQGTPPNTQYF
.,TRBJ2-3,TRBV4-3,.,TGCGCCAGCAGCCAAGATTCCGCAAGAGGGAGCCAGGCAGATACGCAGTATTTT,CASSQDSARGSQADTQYF
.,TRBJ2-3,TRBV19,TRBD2,TGTGCCAGTAGTTTCATAGCGGGGGCTATTGAAGATACGCAGTATTTT,CASSFIAGAIEDTQYF
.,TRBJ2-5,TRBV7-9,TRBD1,TGTGCCAGCCGGGACAGCCAAGAGACCCAGTACTTC,CASRDSQETQYF
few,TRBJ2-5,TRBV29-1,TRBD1,TGCAGCGTTGAGACAGGGAATTTCCAAGAGACCCAGTACTTC,CSVETGNFQETQYF
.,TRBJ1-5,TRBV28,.,TGTGCCAGCAGTTTCCCGGGGGGATATAGCAATCAGCCCCAGCATTTT,CASSFPGGYSNQPQHF
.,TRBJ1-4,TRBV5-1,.,TGCGCCAGCAGAATACAGGCCGCAACTAATGAAAAACTGTTTTTT,CASRIQAATNEKLFF
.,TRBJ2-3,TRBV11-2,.,TGTGCCAGCAGCTTAGGGGGCGCGACGCAGTATTTT,CASSLGGATQYF
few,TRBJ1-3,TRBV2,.,TGTGCCAGCAGTGTGCGGACAGCCAGCTCTGGAAACACCATATATTTT,CASSVRTASSGNTIYF
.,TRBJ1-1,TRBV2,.,TGTGCCAGCAGAACCCGGACAGCAGGTAACACTGAAGCTTTCTTT,CASRTRTAGNTEAFF
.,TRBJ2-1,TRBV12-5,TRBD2,TGTGCTAGTGGTGCCTGGACTAGCTCCTACAATGAGCAGTTCTTC,CASGAWTSSYNEQFF
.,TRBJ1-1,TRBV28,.,TGTGCCAGCAGTTTAATGGGACACGGAGCTTTCTTT,CASSLMGHGAFF
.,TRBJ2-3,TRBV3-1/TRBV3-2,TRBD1,TGTGCCAGCAGCCAGATGGGACAGCGAACTTACACAGATACGCAGTATTTT,CASSQMGQRTYTDTQYF
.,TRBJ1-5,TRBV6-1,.,TGTGCCAGCAGTGAAGCGGCCTTTAATCAGCCCCAGCATTTT,CASSEAAFNQPQHF
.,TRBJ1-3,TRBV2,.,TGTGCCACCCGACCGGGGTCGTCTGGAAACACCATATATTTT,CATRPGSSGNTIYF
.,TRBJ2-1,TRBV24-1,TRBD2,TGTGCCACCAGTGATTTCCAAGGGACTAGCGGGAATGAGCAGTTCTTC,CATSDFQGTSGNEQFF
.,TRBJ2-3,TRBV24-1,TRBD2,TGTGCCACCAGTGATGAGACTAGCGGGATCACAGATACGCAGTATTTT,CATSDETSGITDTQYF
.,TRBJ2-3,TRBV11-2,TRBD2,TGTGCCAGCAGCTTAGCGGGGGGTTACACAGATACGCAGTATTTT,CASSLAGGYTDTQYF
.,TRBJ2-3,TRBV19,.,TGTGCCAGTAGGATTCTAGGTAGCGGACCCACAGATACGCAGTATTTT,CASRILGSGPTDTQYF
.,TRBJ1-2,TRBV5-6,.,TGTGCCAGCAGCGCGGACTGGTCCTATGGCTACACCTTC,CASSADWSYGYTF
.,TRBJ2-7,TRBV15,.,TGTGCCACCAGCAGAGGATCAAGACAGAGCTTTTCCTACGAGCAGTACTTC,CATSRGSRQSFSYEQYF
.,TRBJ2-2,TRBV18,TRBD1,TGTGCCAGCTCACCGCTATCCGGGACAGGTAACACCGGGGAGCTGTTTTTT,CASSPLSGTGNTGELFF
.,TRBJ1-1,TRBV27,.,TGTGCCAGCAGTATAAGGAGTGCTAGGCCGATGAACACTGAAGCTTTCTTT,CASSIRSARPMNTEAFF
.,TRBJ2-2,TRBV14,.,TGTGCCAGCAGCCAAGTGCGAGTAGCGAACACCGGGGAGCTGTTTTTT,CASSQVRVANTGELFF
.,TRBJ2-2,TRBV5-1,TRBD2,TGCGCCAGCAGCTTAAGCGGGGCGAACACCGGGGAGCTGTTTTTT,CASSLSGANTGELFF
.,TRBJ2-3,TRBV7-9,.,TGTGCCAGCAGCTCGAAGACTAGTTTCTCAGATACGCAGTATTTT,CASSSKTSFSDTQYF
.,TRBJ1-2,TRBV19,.,TGTGCCAGTAGTATAGGGCGGCCGGGTGGCTACACCTTC,CASSIGRPGGYTF
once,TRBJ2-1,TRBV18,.,TGTGCCAGCTCACCGGGGCTAGACAGACATGATGAGCAGTTCTTC,CASSPGLDRHDEQFF
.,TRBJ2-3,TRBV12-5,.,TGTGCTAGTGGTTTATTAGCAGATACGCAGTATTTT,CASGLLADTQYF